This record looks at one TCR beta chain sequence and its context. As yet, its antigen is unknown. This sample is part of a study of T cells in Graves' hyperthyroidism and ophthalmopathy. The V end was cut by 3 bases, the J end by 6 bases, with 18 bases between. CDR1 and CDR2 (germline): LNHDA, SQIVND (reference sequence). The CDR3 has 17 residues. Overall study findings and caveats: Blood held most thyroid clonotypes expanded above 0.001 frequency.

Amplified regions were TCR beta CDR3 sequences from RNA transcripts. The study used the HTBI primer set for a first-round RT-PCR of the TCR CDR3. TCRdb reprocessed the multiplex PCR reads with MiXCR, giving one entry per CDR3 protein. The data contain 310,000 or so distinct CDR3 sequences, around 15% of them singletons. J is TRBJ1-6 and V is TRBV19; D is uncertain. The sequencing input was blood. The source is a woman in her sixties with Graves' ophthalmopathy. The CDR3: CASSIGRTTPTNSPLHF. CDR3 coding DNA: TGTGCCAGTAGTATTGGTCGGACGACCCCGACTAATTCACCCCTCCACTTT.